This T cell receptor (beta chain) is from a study of blood T cell repertoires in COVID-19. Overall study: Italy, Spain and the United States were the sources of the convalescent and acute COVID-19 samples. The cDNA or gDNA used as material had been derived from T cells, B-cell-depleted T cells, or PBMCs.

In the original processing: Cell counts per sample came from amplifying reference gene primers. TCRdb's table, derived via immunoSEQ multiplex PCR, lists solely in-frame clones and lacks some. Clone size and the V and J calls come from that table; the DNA yielded D and trimming. The profile shows over 200,000 clones, about 90% of them singletons. Looked up from germline, CDR1 is MNHEY and CDR2 is SMNVEV (reference sequence). This CDR3 has 14 residues. After removal of 10 bases from V and 2 bases from J, the junction contained 11 bases not matched to a gene. The source is a man between 35 and 55 years old with active or convalescent COVID-19. V gene TRBV27 combines with J gene TRBJ2-7; 7 nucleotides line up with TRBD2. Input material: peripheral blood. For the CDR3, the DNA is TGTGCCACCTCCCACGGGGGGAGGACCTACGAGCAGTACTTC. Translated: CATSHGGRTYEQYF.